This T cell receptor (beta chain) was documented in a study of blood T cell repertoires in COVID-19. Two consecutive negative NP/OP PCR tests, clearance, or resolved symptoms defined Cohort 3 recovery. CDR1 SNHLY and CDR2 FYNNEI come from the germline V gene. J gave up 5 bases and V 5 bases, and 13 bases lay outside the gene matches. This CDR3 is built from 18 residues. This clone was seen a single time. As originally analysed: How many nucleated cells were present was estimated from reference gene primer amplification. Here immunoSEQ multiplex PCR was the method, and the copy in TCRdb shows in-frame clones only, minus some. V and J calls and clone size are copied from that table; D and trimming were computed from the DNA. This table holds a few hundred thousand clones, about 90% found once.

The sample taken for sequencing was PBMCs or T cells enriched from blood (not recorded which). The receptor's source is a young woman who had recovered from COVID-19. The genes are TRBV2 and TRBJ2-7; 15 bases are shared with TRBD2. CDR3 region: CASSRTGTSGGSRNEQYF. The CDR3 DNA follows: TGTGCCAGCAGTCGAACCGGGACTAGCGGGGGGAGTCGCAACGAGCAGTACTTC.